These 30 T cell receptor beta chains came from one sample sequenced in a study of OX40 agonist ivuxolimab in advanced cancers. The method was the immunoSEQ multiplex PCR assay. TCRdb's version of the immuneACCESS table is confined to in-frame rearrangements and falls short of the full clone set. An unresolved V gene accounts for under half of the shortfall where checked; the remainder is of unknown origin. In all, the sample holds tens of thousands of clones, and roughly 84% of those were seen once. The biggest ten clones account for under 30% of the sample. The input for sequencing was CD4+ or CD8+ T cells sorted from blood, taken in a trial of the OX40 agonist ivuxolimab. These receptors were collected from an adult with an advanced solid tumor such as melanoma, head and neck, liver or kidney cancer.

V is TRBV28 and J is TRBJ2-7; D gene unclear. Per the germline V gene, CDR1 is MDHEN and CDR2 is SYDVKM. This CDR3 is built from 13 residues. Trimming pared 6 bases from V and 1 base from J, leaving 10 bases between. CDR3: CASSEAVSYEQYF. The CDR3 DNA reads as TGTGCCAGCAGCGAGGCGGTGTCCTACGAGCAGTACTTC.

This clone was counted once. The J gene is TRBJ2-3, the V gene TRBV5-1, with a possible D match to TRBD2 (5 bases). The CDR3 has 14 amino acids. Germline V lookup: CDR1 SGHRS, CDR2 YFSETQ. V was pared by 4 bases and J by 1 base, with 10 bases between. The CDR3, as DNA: TGCGCCAGCAGCCCCCTGGGAGGCACAGATACGCAGTATTTT. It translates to CASSPLGGTDTQYF.

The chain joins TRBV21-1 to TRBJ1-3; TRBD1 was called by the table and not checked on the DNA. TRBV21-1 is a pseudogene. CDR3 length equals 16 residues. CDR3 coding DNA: TGTGCCAGCAGCGAAAATGACAGGGGGCCTGGAAACACCATATATTTT. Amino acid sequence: CASSENDRGPGNTIYF.

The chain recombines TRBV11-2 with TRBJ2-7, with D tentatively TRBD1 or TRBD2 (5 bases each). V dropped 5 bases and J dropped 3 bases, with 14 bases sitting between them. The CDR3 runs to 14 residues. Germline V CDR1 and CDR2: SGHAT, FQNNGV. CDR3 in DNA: TGTGCCAGCAGCGCCGGGACGACGGGCTACGAGCAGTACTTC. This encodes CASSAGTTGYEQYF. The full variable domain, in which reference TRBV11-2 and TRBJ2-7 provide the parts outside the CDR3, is EAGVAQSPRYKIIEKRQSVAFWCNPISGHATLYWYQQILGQGPKLLIQFQNNGVVDDSQLPKDRFSAERLKGVDSTLKIQPAKLEDSAVYLCASSAGTTGYEQYFGPGTRLTVT.

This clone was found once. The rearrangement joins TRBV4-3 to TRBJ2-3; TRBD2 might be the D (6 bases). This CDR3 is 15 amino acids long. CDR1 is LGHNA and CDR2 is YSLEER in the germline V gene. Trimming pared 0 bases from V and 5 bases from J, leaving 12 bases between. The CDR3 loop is CASSQDTQGLDTQYF. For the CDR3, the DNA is TGCGCCAGCAGCCAAGATACGCAGGGACTAGATACGCAGTATTTT.

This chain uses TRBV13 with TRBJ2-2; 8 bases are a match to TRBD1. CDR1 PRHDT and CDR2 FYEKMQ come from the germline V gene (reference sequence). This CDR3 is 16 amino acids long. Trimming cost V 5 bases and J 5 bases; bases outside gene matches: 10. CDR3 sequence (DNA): TGTGCCAGCAGCCATGAATGGACAGGGAGGACCGGGGAGCTGTTTTTT. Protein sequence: CASSHEWTGRTGELFF.

This CDR3 reads CASSVGGVPEQFF. CDR3 sequence (DNA): TGTGCCAGCAGCGTAGGTGGGGTTCCTGAGCAGTTCTTC. The genes are TRBV9 and TRBJ2-1, with D unclear. V shed 0 bases and J shed 9 bases, with 10 bases lying between them. Germline assignment: CDR1 SGDLS and CDR2 YYNGEE. The CDR3 extends over 13 amino acids.

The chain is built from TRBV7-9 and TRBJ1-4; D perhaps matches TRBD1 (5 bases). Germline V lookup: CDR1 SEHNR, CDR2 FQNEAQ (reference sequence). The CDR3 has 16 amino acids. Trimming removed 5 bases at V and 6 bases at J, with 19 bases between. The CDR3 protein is CASSTLLAGPDEKLFF. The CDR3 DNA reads TGTGCCAGCAGCACCCTCCTTGCGGGGCCTGATGAAAAACTGTTTTTT.

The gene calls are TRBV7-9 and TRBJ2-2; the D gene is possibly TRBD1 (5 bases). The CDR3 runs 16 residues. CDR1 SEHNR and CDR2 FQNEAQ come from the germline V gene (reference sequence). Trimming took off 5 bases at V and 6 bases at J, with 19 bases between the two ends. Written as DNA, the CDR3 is TGTGCCAGCAGCCACCAGGGTGGAGCCTTCTCCGGGGAGCTGTTTTTT. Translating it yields CASSHQGGAFSGELFF.

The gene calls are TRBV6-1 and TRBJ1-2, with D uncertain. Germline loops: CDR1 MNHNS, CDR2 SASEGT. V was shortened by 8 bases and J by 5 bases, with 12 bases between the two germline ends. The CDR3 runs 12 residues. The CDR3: CASDHQIYGYTF. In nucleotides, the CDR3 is TGTGCCAGCGACCACCAGATTTATGGCTACACCTTC.

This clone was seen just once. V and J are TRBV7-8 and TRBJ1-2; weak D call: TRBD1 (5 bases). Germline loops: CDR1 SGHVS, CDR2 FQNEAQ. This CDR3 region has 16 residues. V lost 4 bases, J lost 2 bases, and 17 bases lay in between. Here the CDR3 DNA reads TGTGCCAGCAGCTCCTTGGGGGTGGGCGGAAACTATGGCTACACCTTC. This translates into CASSSLGVGGNYGYTF.

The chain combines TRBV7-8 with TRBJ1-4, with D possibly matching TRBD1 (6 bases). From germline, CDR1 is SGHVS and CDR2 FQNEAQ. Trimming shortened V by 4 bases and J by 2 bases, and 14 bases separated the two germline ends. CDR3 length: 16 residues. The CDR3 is CASSSTQGYTNEKLFF. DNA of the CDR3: TGTGCCAGCAGCTCCACACAGGGATACACTAATGAAAAACTGTTTTTT.

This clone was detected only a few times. As DNA, the CDR3 is TGTGCCAGCAGTGGGGGCTTACTGCAGTACTTC. It codes for CASSGGLLQYF. The chain carries TRBV6-1 and TRBJ2-7, with a tentative D call TRBD1 (5 bases). Germline CDR1 is MNHNS and CDR2 is SASEGT. The length of the CDR3 is 11 residues. The ends were cut back, 4 bases at V and 9 bases at J, with 10 bases in the middle.

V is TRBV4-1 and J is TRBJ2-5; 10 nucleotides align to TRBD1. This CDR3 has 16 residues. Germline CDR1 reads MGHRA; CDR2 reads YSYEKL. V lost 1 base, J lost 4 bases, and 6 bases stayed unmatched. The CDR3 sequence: CASSQAPGQGPETQYF. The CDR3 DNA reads TGCGCCAGCAGCCAAGCGCCGGGACAGGGGCCAGAGACCCAGTACTTC.

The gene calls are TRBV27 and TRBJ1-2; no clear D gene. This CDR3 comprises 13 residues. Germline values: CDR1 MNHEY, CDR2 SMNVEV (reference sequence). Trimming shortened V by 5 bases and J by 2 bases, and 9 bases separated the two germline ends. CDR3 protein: CASSDRVNYGYTF. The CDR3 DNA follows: TGTGCCAGCAGTGACCGGGTCAACTATGGCTACACCTTC.

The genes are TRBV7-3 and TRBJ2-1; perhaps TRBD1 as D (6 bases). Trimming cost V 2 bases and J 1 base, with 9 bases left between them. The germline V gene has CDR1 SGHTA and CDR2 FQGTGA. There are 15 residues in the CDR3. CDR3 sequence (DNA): TGTGCCAGCAGCTTAGTACAGGGATCCTACAATGAGCAGTTCTTC. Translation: CASSLVQGSYNEQFF. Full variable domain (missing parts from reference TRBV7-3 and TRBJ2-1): GAGVSQTPSNKVTEKGKYVELRCDPISGHTALYWYRQSLGQGPEFLIYFQGTGAADDSGLPNDRFFAVRPEGSVSTLKIQRTERGDSAVYLCASSLVQGSYNEQFFGPGTRLTVL.

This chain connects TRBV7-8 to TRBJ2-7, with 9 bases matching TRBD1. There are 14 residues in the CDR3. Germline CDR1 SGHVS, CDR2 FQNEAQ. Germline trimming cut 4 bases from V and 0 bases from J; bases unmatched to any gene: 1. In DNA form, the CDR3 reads TGTGCCAGCAGCTCACAGGGGGCCTCCTACGAGCAGTACTTC. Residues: CASSSQGASYEQYF.

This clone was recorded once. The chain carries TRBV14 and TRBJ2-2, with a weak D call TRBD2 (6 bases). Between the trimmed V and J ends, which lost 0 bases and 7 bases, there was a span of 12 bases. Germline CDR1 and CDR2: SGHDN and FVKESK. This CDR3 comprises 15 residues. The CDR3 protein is CASSQDGGVDGELFF. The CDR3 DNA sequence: TGTGCCAGCAGCCAAGATGGCGGGGTAGACGGGGAGCTGTTTTTT.

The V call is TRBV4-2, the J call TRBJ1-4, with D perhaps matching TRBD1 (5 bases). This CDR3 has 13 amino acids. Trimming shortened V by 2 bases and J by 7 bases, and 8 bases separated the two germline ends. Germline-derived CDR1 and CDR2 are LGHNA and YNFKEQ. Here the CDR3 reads CASSQHGGEKLFF. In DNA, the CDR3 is TGTGCCAGCAGCCAACATGGGGGTGAAAAACTGTTTTTT.

CDR3 nucleotide sequence: TGTGCCAGCAGCGTAGGGGCAGGGGACGATGGCTACACCTTC. This translates into CASSVGAGDDGYTF. The chain employs TRBV9 and TRBJ1-2, with D possibly matching TRBD1 (6 bases). Germline loops: CDR1 SGDLS, CDR2 YYNGEE. V was shortened by 0 bases and J by 6 bases, with 12 bases between the two germline ends. The CDR3 is made up of 14 amino acids.

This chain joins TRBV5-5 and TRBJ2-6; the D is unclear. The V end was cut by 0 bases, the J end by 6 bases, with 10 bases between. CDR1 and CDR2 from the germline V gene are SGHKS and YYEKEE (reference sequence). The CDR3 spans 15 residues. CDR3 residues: CASSLAYTLANVLTF. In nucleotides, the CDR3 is TGTGCCAGCAGCTTGGCCTACACTCTGGCCAACGTCCTGACTTTC. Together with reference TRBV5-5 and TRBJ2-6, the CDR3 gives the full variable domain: DAGVTQSPTHLIKTRGQQVTLRCSPISGHKSVSWYQQVLGQGPQFIFQYYEKEERGRGNFPDRFSARQFPNYSSELNVNALLLGDSALYLCASSLAYTLANVLTFGAGSRLTVL.

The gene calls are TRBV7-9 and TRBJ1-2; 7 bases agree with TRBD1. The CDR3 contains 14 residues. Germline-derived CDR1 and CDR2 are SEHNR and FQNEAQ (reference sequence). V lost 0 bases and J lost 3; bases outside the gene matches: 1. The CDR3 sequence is CASSLAGTDYGYTF. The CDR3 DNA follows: TGTGCCAGCAGCTTAGCCGGGACAGACTATGGCTACACCTTC.

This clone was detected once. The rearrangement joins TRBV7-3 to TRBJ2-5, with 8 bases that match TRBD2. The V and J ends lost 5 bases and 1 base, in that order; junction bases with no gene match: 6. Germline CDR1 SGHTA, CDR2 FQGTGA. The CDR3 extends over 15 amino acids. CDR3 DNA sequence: TGTGCCAGCAGCCCCCTTGCGGGGGGCCAAGAGACCCAGTACTTC. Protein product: CASSPLAGGQETQYF.

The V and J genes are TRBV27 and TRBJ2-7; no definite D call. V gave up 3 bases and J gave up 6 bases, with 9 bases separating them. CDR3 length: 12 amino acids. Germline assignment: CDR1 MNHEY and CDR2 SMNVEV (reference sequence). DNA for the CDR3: TGTGCCAGCAGTTTTGCCGGTAGCGAGCAGTACTTC. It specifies CASSFAGSEQYF.

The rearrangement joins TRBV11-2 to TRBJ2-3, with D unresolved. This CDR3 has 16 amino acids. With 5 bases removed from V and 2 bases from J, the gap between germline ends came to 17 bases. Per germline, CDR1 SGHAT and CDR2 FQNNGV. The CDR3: CASSSRGEPLTDTQYF. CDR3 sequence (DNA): TGTGCCAGCAGCAGCCGAGGAGAACCCCTCACAGATACGCAGTATTTT.

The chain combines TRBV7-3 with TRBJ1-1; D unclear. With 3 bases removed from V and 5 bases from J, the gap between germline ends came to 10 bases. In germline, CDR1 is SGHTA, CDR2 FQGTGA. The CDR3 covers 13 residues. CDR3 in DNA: TGTGCCAGCAGCTTCAACAGTGAGACTGAAGCTTTCTTT. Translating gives CASSFNSETEAFF.

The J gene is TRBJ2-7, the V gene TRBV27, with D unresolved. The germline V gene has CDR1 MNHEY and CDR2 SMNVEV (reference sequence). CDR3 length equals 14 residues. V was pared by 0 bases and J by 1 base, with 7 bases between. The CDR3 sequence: CASSLSAASYEQYF. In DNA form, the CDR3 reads TGTGCCAGCAGTTTATCGGCGGCGTCCTACGAGCAGTACTTC.

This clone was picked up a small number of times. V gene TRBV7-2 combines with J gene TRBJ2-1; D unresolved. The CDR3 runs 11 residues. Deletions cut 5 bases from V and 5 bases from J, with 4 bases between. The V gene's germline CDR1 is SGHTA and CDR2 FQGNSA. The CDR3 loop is CASSANNEQFF. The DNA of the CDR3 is TGTGCCAGCAGCGCGAACAATGAGCAGTTCTTC.

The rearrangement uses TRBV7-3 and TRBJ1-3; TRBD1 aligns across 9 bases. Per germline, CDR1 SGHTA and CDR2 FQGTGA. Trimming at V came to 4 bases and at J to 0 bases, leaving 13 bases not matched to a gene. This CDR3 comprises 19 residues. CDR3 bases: TGTGCCAGCAGCTCCCTCCATCGCGGGACAGGGTACTCTGGAAACACCATATATTTT. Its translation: CASSSLHRGTGYSGNTIYF. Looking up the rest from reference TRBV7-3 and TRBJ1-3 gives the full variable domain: GAGVSQTPSNKVTEKGKYVELRCDPISGHTALYWYRQSLGQGPEFLIYFQGTGAADDSGLPNDRFFAVRPEGSVSTLKIQRTERGDSAVYLCASSSLHRGTGYSGNTIYFGEGSWLTVV.

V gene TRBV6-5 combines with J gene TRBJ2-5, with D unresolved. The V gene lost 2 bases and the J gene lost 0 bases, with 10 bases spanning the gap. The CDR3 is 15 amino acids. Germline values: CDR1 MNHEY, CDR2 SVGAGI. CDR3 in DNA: TGTGCCAGCAGTTACACGGGCGGAAACCAAGAGACCCAGTACTTC. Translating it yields CASSYTGGNQETQYF.